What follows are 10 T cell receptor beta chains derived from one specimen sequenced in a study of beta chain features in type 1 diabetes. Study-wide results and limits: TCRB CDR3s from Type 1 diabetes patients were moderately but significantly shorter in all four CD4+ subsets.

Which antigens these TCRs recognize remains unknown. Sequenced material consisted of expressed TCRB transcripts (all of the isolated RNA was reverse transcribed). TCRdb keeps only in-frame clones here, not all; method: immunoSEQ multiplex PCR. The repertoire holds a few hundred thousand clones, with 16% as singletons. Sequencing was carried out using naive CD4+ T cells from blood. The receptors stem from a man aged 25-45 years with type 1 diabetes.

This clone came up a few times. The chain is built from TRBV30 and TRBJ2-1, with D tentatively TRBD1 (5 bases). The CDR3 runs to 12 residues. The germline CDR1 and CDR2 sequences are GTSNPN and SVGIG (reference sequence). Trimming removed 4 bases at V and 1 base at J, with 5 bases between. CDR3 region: CAWTGSYNEQFF. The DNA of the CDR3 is TGTGCCTGGACAGGGTCCTACAATGAGCAGTTCTTC.

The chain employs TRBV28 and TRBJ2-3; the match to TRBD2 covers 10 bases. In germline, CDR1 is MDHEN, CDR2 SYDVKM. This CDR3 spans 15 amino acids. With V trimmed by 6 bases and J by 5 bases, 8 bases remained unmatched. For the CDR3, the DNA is TGTGCCAGCAGACCCGGGGCTAGCGGGAGAGATACGCAGTATTTT. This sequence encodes CASRPGASGRDTQYF.

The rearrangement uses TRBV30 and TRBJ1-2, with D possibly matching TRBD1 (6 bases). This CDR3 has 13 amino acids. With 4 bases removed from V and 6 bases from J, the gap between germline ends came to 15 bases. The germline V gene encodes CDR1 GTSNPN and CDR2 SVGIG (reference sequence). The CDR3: CAWTEQGSDGYTF. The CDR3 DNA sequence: TGTGCCTGGACTGAACAGGGATCGGATGGCTACACCTTC.

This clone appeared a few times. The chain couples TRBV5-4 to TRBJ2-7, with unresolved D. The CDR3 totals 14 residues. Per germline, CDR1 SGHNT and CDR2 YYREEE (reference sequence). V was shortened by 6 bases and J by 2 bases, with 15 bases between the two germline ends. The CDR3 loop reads CASTFGQEAYEQYF. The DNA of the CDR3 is TGTGCCAGCACCTTCGGGCAAGAGGCCTACGAGCAGTACTTC.

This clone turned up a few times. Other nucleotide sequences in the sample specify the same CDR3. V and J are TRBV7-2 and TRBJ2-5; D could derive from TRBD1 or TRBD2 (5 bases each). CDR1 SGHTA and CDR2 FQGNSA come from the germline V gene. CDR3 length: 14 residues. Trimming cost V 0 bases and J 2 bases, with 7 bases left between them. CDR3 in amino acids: CASSLAGVQETQYF. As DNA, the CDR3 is TGTGCCAGCAGCTTAGCGGGGGTGCAAGAGACCCAGTACTTC.

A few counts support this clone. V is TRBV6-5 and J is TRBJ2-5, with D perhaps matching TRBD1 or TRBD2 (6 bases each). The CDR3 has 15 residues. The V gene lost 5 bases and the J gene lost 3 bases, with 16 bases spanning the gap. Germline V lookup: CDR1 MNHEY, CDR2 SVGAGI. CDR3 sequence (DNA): TGTGCCAGCAGTCGGGGGCCAATAGCGGAAGAGACCCAGTACTTC. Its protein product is CASSRGPIAEETQYF.

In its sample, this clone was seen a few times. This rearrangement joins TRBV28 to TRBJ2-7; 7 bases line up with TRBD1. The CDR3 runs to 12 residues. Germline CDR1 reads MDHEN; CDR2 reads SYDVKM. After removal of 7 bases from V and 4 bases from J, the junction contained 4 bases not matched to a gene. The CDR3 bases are TGTGCCAGCACCTCGACAGGGTACGAGCAGTACTTC. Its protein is CASTSTGYEQYF.

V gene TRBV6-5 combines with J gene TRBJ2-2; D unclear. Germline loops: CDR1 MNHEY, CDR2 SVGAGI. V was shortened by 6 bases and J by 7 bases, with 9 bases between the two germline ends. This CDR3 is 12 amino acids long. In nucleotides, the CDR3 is TGTGCCAGCAGCCTTCGTGGCGGGGAGCTGTTTTTT. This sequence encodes CASSLRGGELFF.

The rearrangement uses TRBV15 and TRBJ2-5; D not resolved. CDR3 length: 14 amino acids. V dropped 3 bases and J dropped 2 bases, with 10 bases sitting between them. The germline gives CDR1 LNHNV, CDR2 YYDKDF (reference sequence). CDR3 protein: CATSRATLQETQYF. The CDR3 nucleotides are TGTGCCACCAGCAGGGCGACATTACAAGAGACCCAGTACTTC.

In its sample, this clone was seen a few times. CDR3 amino acids: CSAIRAPNEKLFF. The CDR3 nucleotides are TGCAGCGCCATCCGGGCCCCTAATGAAAAACTGTTTTTT. The genes are TRBV29-1 and TRBJ1-4; D unresolved. Per the germline V gene, CDR1 is SQVTM and CDR2 is ANQGSEA. The CDR3 loop spans 13 amino acids. Trimming removed 7 bases at V and 3 bases at J, with 12 bases between.